Listed below are T cell receptor beta chains from one sample, sequenced in a study of response to subunit inactivated influenza vaccine. TCRdb re-called the RT-PCR reads with MiXCR, one entry per CDR3 protein. The sample includes 800,000 or so distinct CDR3 sequences, about 20% seen only once; the top ten take roughly a tenth. Sequences were derived from PBMCs from blood, sampled roughly 5 days after vaccination. These receptors originate from a man in his fifties or sixties who received an inactivated influenza vaccine. Each CDR3 is given with its conserved first and last residue. D genes are given only for firm matches. For some rows the clone size is stated as once, few or many, or as a class when expanded; others skip it.

clone size	V gene	D gene	J gene	CDR3 DNA	CDR3 protein
many	TRBV12-3/TRBV12-4	.	TRBJ1-5	TGTGCCAGCAGTTTTCGGAGAGATCAGCCCCAGCATTTT	CASSFRRDQPQHF
.	TRBV18	.	TRBJ2-1	TGTGCCAGCTCACCCAGAGAAGCTGGTGAGCACTTCTTC	CASSPREAGEHFF
many	TRBV20-1	.	TRBJ1-2	TGCAGTGCTAGGGGGGGCCTACATTTC	CSARGGLHF
.	TRBV20-1	.	TRBJ2-5	TGCAGTGCTAGCGAGGGTTCCGGCACCCAAGAGACCCAGTACTTC	CSASEGSGTQETQYF
.	TRBV7-2	.	TRBJ2-7	TGTGCCAGCAGTGGCCTTGACGTGGGCTACGAGCAGTACTTC	CASSGLDVGYEQYF
few	TRBV29-1	.	TRBJ1-2	TGCAGCGCCCCTTCGACGGAAAATTATGGCTACACCTTC	CSAPSTENYGYTF
.	TRBV20-1	.	TRBJ2-1	TGCAGTGCTCCCCGGGACAACTATCGCTCCTACAATGAGCAGTTCTTC	CSAPRDNYRSYNEQFF
.	TRBV15	.	TRBJ2-1	TGTGCCACCAGCAGAACGTACAATGAGCAGTTCTTC	CATSRTYNEQFF
.	TRBV5-5	.	TRBJ2-5	TGTGCCAGCAGCCGCTTAGGGATGGAGACCCAGTACTTC	CASSRLGMETQYF
few	TRBV7-9	TRBD2	TRBJ2-7	TGTGCCAGCAGCTTAATACTAGCGGCTTCCGAGCAGTACTTC	CASSLILAASEQYF
few	TRBV20-1	.	TRBJ2-5	TGCAGTGCGCGGACAAACTACCAAGAGACCCAGTACTTC	CSARTNYQETQYF
.	TRBV4-3	.	TRBJ2-5	TGCGCCAGCAGCCAAGGGTGGGGAATCCAAGAGACCCAGTACTTC	CASSQGWGIQETQYF
many	TRBV7-8	.	TRBJ2-7	TGTGCCAGCAGCTTAGATTTAGGAGACGAGCAGTACTTC	CASSLDLGDEQYF
few	TRBV25-1	TRBD2	TRBJ2-1	TGTGCCAGCAGTGTTGCGGGAGGTTACAATGAGCAGTTCTTC	CASSVAGGYNEQFF
.	TRBV5-1	TRBD1	TRBJ2-7	TGCGCCAGCAGCTTTACAACTGGGACAGGGGCCTCCGAGCAGTACTTC	CASSFTTGTGASEQYF
few	TRBV12-3/TRBV12-4	.	TRBJ1-1	TGTAGCCGGAATCGCTACCCGACAGAGGAAACCATGAACACTGAAGCTTTCTTT	CSRNRYPTEETMNTEAFF
few	TRBV27	TRBD1	TRBJ1-4	TGTGCCAGCAGTTTAGCGGCAGGGGGAGATGAAAAACTGTTTTTT	CASSLAAGGDEKLFF
.	TRBV20-1	.	TRBJ2-7	TGCAGTGCTCCAACCGGGACATCCTACGAGCAGTACTTC	CSAPTGTSYEQYF
few	TRBV20-1	TRBD1	TRBJ1-1	TGCAGTGCTAGAGTACAGGGGGTCTCAAACACTGAAGCTTTCTTT	CSARVQGVSNTEAFF
many	TRBV4-2	.	TRBJ2-2	TGTGCCAGCAGCCAATCAGGTGGCGGAGCCAACACCGGGGAGCTGTTTTTT	CASSQSGGGANTGELFF
.	TRBV20-1	.	TRBJ1-5	TGCAGTGCTAGAGATTCCTGGGACGTCAATCAGCCCCAGCATTTT	CSARDSWDVNQPQHF
few	TRBV7-2	TRBD1	TRBJ2-5	TGTGCCAGCAGCTTAGCGGACAGGGGAGTTGAGACCCAGTACTTC	CASSLADRGVETQYF
few	TRBV29-1	TRBD1	TRBJ2-7	TGCAGCGTTGCCCCCCGACAGGGGACCTACGAGCAGTACTTC	CSVAPRQGTYEQYF
.	TRBV7-6	.	TRBJ2-1	TGTGCCAGCAGCCTCTTGGGGGGCGGGAGCTCCTACAATGAGCAGTTCTTC	CASSLLGGGSSYNEQFF
few	TRBV20-1	.	TRBJ2-7	TGCAGTGCTAGAGACGGTACAGGACCCTCCTACGAGCAGTACTTC	CSARDGTGPSYEQYF
few	TRBV27	.	TRBJ2-7	TGTGCCAGCAGTACGTACAGTACCACTTACGAGCAGTACTTC	CASSTYSTTYEQYF
.	TRBV7-2	TRBD1	TRBJ2-7	TGTGCCAGCAGCTTAACAGGGGGCGCCGAGCAGTACTTC	CASSLTGGAEQYF
few	TRBV4-1	.	TRBJ2-7	TGCGCCAGCAGCCAATACTTAGGGACGTGGGAGCAGTACTTC	CASSQYLGTWEQYF
many	TRBV5-1	.	TRBJ2-7	TGCGCCAGCAGCTTTACCAGGGACACCTCCTACGAGCAGTACTTC	CASSFTRDTSYEQYF
few	TRBV10-3	TRBD2	TRBJ2-7	TGTGCCATCAGTGTCTCTAGCGGATCCTACGAGCAGTACTTC	CAISVSSGSYEQYF
few	TRBV20-1	.	TRBJ1-4	TGCAGTGCTAGTTCTTTTCTGGGACCGGATGAAAAACTGTTTTTT	CSASSFLGPDEKLFF
few	TRBV20-1	TRBD2	TRBJ2-5	TGCAGTGCTACTCCCGTGAGCGGGAGGGCCGCAGGGGAGACCCAGTACTTC	CSATPVSGRAAGETQYF
.	TRBV3-1	.	TRBJ2-3	TGTGCCAGCAGCCAAGTTTTGGGGACTAGCACAGATACGCAGTATTTT	CASSQVLGTSTDTQYF
few	TRBV20-1	.	TRBJ1-1	TGCAGTGCTAGAAAATCCGGGACTTCGAACACTGAGGCTTTCTTT	CSARKSGTSNTEAFF
.	TRBV5-5	.	TRBJ2-3	TGTGCCAGCAGCCTTCTAGCGACCATCACAGATACGCAGTATTTT	CASSLLATITDTQYF
.	TRBV24-1	.	TRBJ2-5	TGTGCCACCAGTGATTTAGTGGGCGAGGGGACCCAGTACTTC	CATSDLVGEGTQYF
.	TRBV4-3	TRBD1	TRBJ1-2	TGCGCCAGCAGCGAACAGGGGAGAGGCGACTATGGCTACACCTTC	CASSEQGRGDYGYTF
.	TRBV28	.	TRBJ2-1	TGTGCCAGCAGTTCGGGGGGCTTCAATGAGCAGTTCTTC	CASSSGGFNEQFF
few	TRBV9	TRBD1	TRBJ1-4	TGTGCCAGCAGTGCCGGGACAGGGGTTGAAAAACTGTTTTTT	CASSAGTGVEKLFF
.	TRBV7-2	TRBD2	TRBJ2-5	TGTGCCAGCAGCTTGGGCGGCACTAGCGGGTTCGGGACCCAGTACTTC	CASSLGGTSGFGTQYF
.	TRBV5-1	TRBD1	TRBJ2-3	TGCGCCAGCAGCCTGGTGGCACCGGGACAGGGGGCAGATACGCAGTATTTT	CASSLVAPGQGADTQYF
.	TRBV5-6	.	TRBJ2-7	TGTGCCAGCACCCCTGCGGGAAACTACGAGCAGTACTTC	CASTPAGNYEQYF
few	TRBV20-1	TRBD2	TRBJ2-7	TGCAGTGCGAGAAAGGGAGGGCGGCAGCAGTACTTC	CSARKGGRQQYF
few	TRBV7-2	.	TRBJ2-3	TGTGCCAGCAGGGACGGGCTTAGCACAGATACGCAGTATTTT	CASRDGLSTDTQYF
few	TRBV10-3	.	TRBJ2-5	TGTGCCATCAAGGCGGGGGCAACACAAGAGACCCAGTACTTC	CAIKAGATQETQYF
few	TRBV19	.	TRBJ2-7	TGTGCCAGTAGTTACCGGGACGGACCCTACGAGCAGTACTTC	CASSYRDGPYEQYF